This T cell receptor (beta chain) was documented in a study of neurological immune-mediated disorders. This clonotype was seen ten or more times. No antigen is known for it. The unsorted libraries were produced from 2 million PBMCs held at -80 C. cDNA synthesis was performed by 5'RACE with 10-nucleotide random UMIs. A single run covered 15-18 subjects with over 190 million TCR-beta sequences. TCRdb re-derived calls from the 5' RACE reads in MiXCR, one entry per CDR3 protein. Of about 59,000 distinct CDR3 sequences in the sample, over 9.5% were seen once. Study results and limitations: HTLV-1-associated myelopathy showed the most TCR clonal expansion; multiple sclerosis the least, below healthy controls.

Looked up from germline, CDR1 is DFQATT and CDR2 is SNEGSKA (reference sequence). Germline trimming cut 0 bases from V and 10 bases from J; bases unmatched to any gene: 7. The CDR3 loop spans 15 amino acids. The sequence came from a woman aged 55-75 years with HTLV-1-associated myelopathy (HAM/TSP). The sample consisted of PBMCs. The chain links TRBV20-1 to TRBJ2-1; 12 nucleotides line up with TRBD2. CDR3 bases: TGCAGTGCTAGAGATAGACTAGCGGGAGTGGAAGAGCAGTTCTTC. Translation gives CSARDRLAGVEEQFF.